This T cell receptor (beta chain) was identified during a study of blood T cell repertoires in COVID-19. Background on the study: Sites in the United States, Italy and Spain provided acute and convalescent COVID-19 samples. From T cells, B-cell-depleted T cells, or PBMCs came the material, which was cDNA or gDNA.

As originally analysed: Quantification of nucleated cells was approximated via reference gene primer amplification. Repertoires were generated with immunoSEQ multiplex PCR, while TCRdb's copy carries only in-frame clones and drops some. The D gene and trimming were derived from the DNA, and the V and J assignments and clone size from that table. The data show 90,000 to 100,000 clones, about 88% seen once. This clonotype originated in a man of 80 years or more with acute or convalescent COVID-19. Sequenced material: peripheral blood.

CDR3 sequence: CASSLLGRGAGYTF. The DNA for the CDR3 is TGTGCCAGCAGTTTACTTGGCAGGGGGGCTGGCTACACCTTC. The V and J genes are TRBV28 and TRBJ1-2, with 7 bases lining up with TRBD1. Per the germline V gene, CDR1 is MDHEN and CDR2 is SYDVKM. The CDR3 length is 14 residues. Germline trimming cut 2 bases from V and 7 bases from J; bases unmatched to any gene: 7.